Listed below are T cell receptor beta chains from one sample, sequenced in a study of cytomegalovirus exposure and HLA in healthy donors. Only in-frame clones appear in the TCRdb table, and some are missing; sequencing was by immunoSEQ multiplex PCR. Here the sample spans about 150,000 clones, around two thirds being singletons. Sequencing used PBMCs. The receptors originated from a woman aged 18-29 years in good health and CMV-seronegative. The CDR3 runs from the conserved cysteine through the conserved F or W. A D gene is named only where the DNA matches it firmly. For some rows the clone size is stated as once, few or many, or as a class when expanded; others skip it.

J gene	clone size	V gene	D gene	CDR3 DNA	CDR3 protein
TRBJ1-2	NA	TRBV5-4	NA	TGTGCCAGCAGGCAACAATCTGGCTACACCTTC	CASRQQSGYTF
TRBJ2-7	once	TRBV7-2	NA	TGTGCCAGCAGCCCAAGGATGAGGGACTACGAGCAGTACTTC	CASSPRMRDYEQYF
TRBJ2-6	NA	TRBV5-4	NA	TGTGCCAGCAGCTTGTTGGACCCGGCAGGGGCCAACGGCCTGACTTTC	CASSLLDPAGANGLTF
TRBJ1-2	NA	TRBV4-3	NA	TGCGCCAGCAGCCAAGGCTCAGGTAGCTACACCTTC	CASSQGSGSYTF
TRBJ2-1	NA	TRBV2	TRBD2	TGTGCCAGCAGTGTGGGACTAGCTGGCAATGAGCAGTTCTTC	CASSVGLAGNEQFF
TRBJ2-1	NA	TRBV5-1	NA	TGCGCCAGCAGCTTGGGGGTGGCCAGGTACAATGAGCAGTTCTTC	CASSLGVARYNEQFF
TRBJ1-1	few	TRBV5-1	TRBD1	TGCGCCAGCAGCTTGGGACAGGGGGCAGGTTGGGCTTTCTTT	CASSLGQGAGWAFF
TRBJ2-5	NA	TRBV2	TRBD2	TGTGCCAGCATCGAGGGACTAGGAGAGACCCAGTACTTC	CASIEGLGETQYF
TRBJ1-3	many	TRBV19	TRBD1	TGTGCCAGTAGACAGGGGACAAACACCATATATTTT	CASRQGTNTIYF
TRBJ1-5	NA	TRBV29-1	NA	TGCAGCGCCAGGGACGGGGGTCAGCCCCAGCATTTT	CSARDGGQPQHF
TRBJ1-5	NA	TRBV23-1	TRBD1	TGCGCCAGCAGTCAATTCACTATGGAGGGGGCTAAGCAGCCCCAGCATTTT	CASSQFTMEGAKQPQHF
TRBJ2-1	few	TRBV11-3	TRBD2	TGTGCCAGCCTGAGCGGGAGAATGTCCTACAATGAGCAGTTCTTC	CASLSGRMSYNEQFF
TRBJ2-1	NA	TRBV5-1	NA	TGCGCCAGCAGCTTCTTAGGGGGAGAGAGGAACAATGAGCAGTTCTTC	CASSFLGGERNNEQFF
TRBJ2-2	NA	TRBV6-1	NA	TGTGCCAGCAGTGAAGCGCCGGGACATAACACCGGGGAGCTGTTTTTT	CASSEAPGHNTGELFF
TRBJ2-7	NA	TRBV28	NA	TGTGCCAGCAGTATGTTTGACGACAGCGCCTACGAGCAGTACTTC	CASSMFDDSAYEQYF
TRBJ1-1	NA	TRBV28	NA	TGTGCCAGCAGTTTTCTTTCCATGTGGGGGGATGAAGCTTTCTTT	CASSFLSMWGDEAFF
TRBJ2-5	NA	TRBV7-8	NA	TGTGCCAGCAGCTCCCAGGACAGTTACCAAGAGACCCAGTACTTC	CASSSQDSYQETQYF
TRBJ2-7	NA	TRBV5-1	NA	TGCGCCAGCAGCTTGGTCAGGGAACCCTACGAGCAGTACTTC	CASSLVREPYEQYF
TRBJ2-3	NA	TRBV6-6	NA	TGTGCCAGCAGTCTCGTGGGGGGGGCCACAGATACGCAGTATTTT	CASSLVGGATDTQYF
TRBJ2-3	NA	TRBV13	NA	TGTGCCAGCAGCACCAACGGGGGACTTAGCACAGATACGCAGTATTTT	CASSTNGGLSTDTQYF
TRBJ2-7	NA	TRBV18	TRBD1	TGTGCCAGCTCACAGACAGGGGCGTCCTACGAGCAGTACTTC	CASSQTGASYEQYF
TRBJ1-2	NA	TRBV7-2	NA	TGTGCCAGCAAGACAGGAGGTTCTAACTATGGCTACACCTTC	CASKTGGSNYGYTF
TRBJ2-5	once	TRBV5-1	NA	TGCGCCAGCAGCCCACAGGGGCGGGGAGAGACCCAGTACTTC	CASSPQGRGETQYF
TRBJ1-2	NA	TRBV7-2	NA	TGTGCCAGCAGGCGTTCGACAGGCACCTATGGCTACACCTTC	CASRRSTGTYGYTF
TRBJ1-2	few	TRBV6-5	TRBD1	TGTGCCAGCAGTGACTGGACAGGGGGCGCCTATGGCTACACCTTC	CASSDWTGGAYGYTF
TRBJ1-1	NA	TRBV30	TRBD1	TGTGCCTGGGGAACCGGGACAGGAGTCACTGAAGCTTTCTTT	CAWGTGTGVTEAFF
TRBJ1-2	NA	TRBV6-1	NA	TGTGCCAGCAGTGACTCCCGGGATGGCTACACCTTC	CASSDSRDGYTF